This paragraph reports one TCR beta chain. Its antigen is unknown. Reverse transcription of all isolated RNA meant that expressed TCRB transcripts were sequenced. Using immunoSEQ multiplex PCR, the repertoire was profiled, and TCRdb retains in-frame clones only, with some absent. Counted here are about 170,000 clones, 6.5% to 8.5% occurring once; the ten biggest clones make up roughly 0.5%. Germline CDR1 and CDR2: MNHEY and SVGAGI. The CDR3 loop spans 15 amino acids. Trimming shortened V by 6 bases and J by 0 bases, and 15 bases separated the two germline ends. CD4+ naive, central memory, regulatory and stem cell-like memory subsets were isolated by sorting on CD45RO/CCR7/CD25/CD127/CD95/CD27. This specimen comes from a study of beta chain features in type 1 diabetes. Study-level background: Healthy donors and patients had similar age, gender and cell yields. Study-wide points: For Type 1 diabetes patients, all four CD4+ subsets carried TCRB CDR3s that were moderately but significantly shorter.

The chain recombines TRBV6-5 with TRBJ2-7; D possibly corresponds to TRBD2 (6 bases). Material for sequencing was central memory CD4+ T cells from blood. The clonotype originates from a man aged 18 to 30 with type 1 diabetes. This CDR3 reads CASRFRRDSSYEQYF. Here the CDR3 DNA reads TGTGCCAGCAGGTTCCGGCGGGATTCCTCCTACGAGCAGTACTTC.